A selection of T cell receptor beta chains follows, all from one sample in a study of tumor-infiltrating lymphocytes in primary liver carcinoma. TCRdb itself ran the multiplex PCR reads through MiXCR, one entry per CDR3 protein. Counted here are about 320,000 distinct CDR3 sequences, less than 75% occurring once; the ten biggest clones make up roughly 9%. The sequenced sample consisted of peripheral blood. These receptor sequences come from a man between 40 and 49 years old with primary liver carcinoma and hepatitis B virus infection. Each CDR3 is given with its conserved first and last residue. D genes are given only for firm matches. Some rows mark clone size as missing; the rest say once, few, many or name a class of expanded clone.

cdr3_length: 15
clone_size: NA
j_call: TRBJ2-7
v_call: TRBV5-4
d_call: TRBD2
cdr3_nt: TGTGCCAGCAGCCCAGGGACTAGCGGGAGCTACGAGCGGTACTTC
cdr3_aa: CASSPGTSGSYERYF

cdr3_length: 18
clone_size: few
j_call: TRBJ1-1
v_call: TRBV16
d_call: TRBD1
cdr3_nt: TGTGCCAGCAGCCAATCGCATCTATTGGACAGGGGGAACACTGAAGCTTTCTTT
cdr3_aa: CASSQSHLLDRGNTEAFF

cdr3_length: 13
clone_size: NA
j_call: TRBJ2-3
v_call: TRBV10-3
d_call: TRBD2
cdr3_nt: TGTGCCATCAGTGTCGGCGGGAGGGATACGCAGTATTTT
cdr3_aa: CAISVGGRDTQYF

cdr3_length: 13
clone_size: NA
j_call: TRBJ1-5
v_call: TRBV6-1
d_call: NA
cdr3_nt: TGTGCCAGCAGTGAAGCGCTTCTTCAGCCCCGGCATTTT
cdr3_aa: CASSEALLQPRHF

cdr3_length: 17
clone_size: NA
j_call: TRBJ2-3
v_call: TRBV11-1
d_call: TRBD2
cdr3_nt: TGTGCCAGCAACCCTCAAATAGGCGGGAGCTTTTCAGAAACGCAGTATTTT
cdr3_aa: CASNPQIGGSFSETQYF

cdr3_length: 17
clone_size: NA
j_call: TRBJ2-1
v_call: TRBV5-4
d_call: NA
cdr3_nt: TGTGCCAGCAGCTTGGCTGAGCGGAGAAGTTTTGACAATGACCAGTTCTTC
cdr3_aa: CASSLAERRSFDNDQFF

cdr3_length: 16
clone_size: NA
j_call: TRBJ2-5
v_call: TRBV11-1
d_call: NA
cdr3_nt: TGTACCAGCAGCTCCCCCGGGGGGCAGAGACAAGAGACCCAGTACTTC
cdr3_aa: CTSSSPGGQRQETQYF

cdr3_length: 21
clone_size: few
j_call: TRBJ2-7
v_call: TRBV28
d_call: TRBD1
cdr3_nt: TGTGCCAGCAGTTTACGGCCCCGAGCGGACAGGGTCTCCATTCCCTCTTACGAGCAGTACTTC
cdr3_aa: CASSLRPRADRVSIPSYEQYF

cdr3_length: 12
clone_size: many
j_call: TRBJ1-2
v_call: TRBV14
d_call: NA
cdr3_nt: TGTGCCAGCAGCCGCGACAATTATGGCTACACCTTC
cdr3_aa: CASSRDNYGYTF

cdr3_length: 18
clone_size: NA
j_call: TRBJ2-2
v_call: TRBV6-2/TRBV6-3
d_call: TRBD2
cdr3_nt: TGTGCCAGCAGCCCTATCCCCGGAGCGGGAGTAGTCATCGGGGAGCTGTTTTTT
cdr3_aa: CASSPIPGAGVVIGELFF

cdr3_length: 17
clone_size: NA
j_call: TRBJ2-2
v_call: TRBV6-2/TRBV6-3
d_call: NA
cdr3_nt: TGTGCCAGCAGTTACCCAACCATTCTACAGAGCACCGGGGAGCTGTTTTTT
cdr3_aa: CASSYPTILQSTGELFF

cdr3_length: 13
clone_size: many
j_call: TRBJ2-5
v_call: TRBV6-2/TRBV6-3
d_call: TRBD1
cdr3_nt: TGTGCCAGCAGATGGACAGGGACAGAGACCCAGTACTTC
cdr3_aa: CASRWTGTETQYF

cdr3_length: 18
clone_size: NA
j_call: TRBJ2-1
v_call: TRBV6-6
d_call: TRBD2
cdr3_nt: TGTGCCAGCAGTTACTCGAACCCGGGACTAGCGGGAGCAGGAGAGCAGTTCTTC
cdr3_aa: CASSYSNPGLAGAGEQFF

cdr3_length: 15
clone_size: NA
j_call: TRBJ2-7
v_call: TRBV5-1
d_call: TRBD1
cdr3_nt: TGCGCCAGCAGCTTGGCGGACAGGGGTTCCTACGAGCAGTACTTC
cdr3_aa: CASSLADRGSYEQYF

cdr3_length: 13
clone_size: NA
j_call: TRBJ2-7
v_call: TRBV5-6
d_call: TRBD1
cdr3_nt: TGTGCCAGCGCAAGACAGGGGGTCTACGAGCAGTACTTC
cdr3_aa: CASARQGVYEQYF

cdr3_length: 12
clone_size: NA
j_call: TRBJ2-7
v_call: TRBV7-9
d_call: NA
cdr3_nt: TGTGCCAGCAGCCGGACGCGTACAGGGCAGTACTTC
cdr3_aa: CASSRTRTGQYF

cdr3_length: 15
clone_size: NA
j_call: TRBJ2-6
v_call: TRBV5-5
d_call: NA
cdr3_nt: TGTGCCAACAGCGTAACAGGGACCGGGGCCAACGTCCTGACTTTC
cdr3_aa: CANSVTGTGANVLTF

cdr3_length: 15
clone_size: many
j_call: TRBJ2-4
v_call: TRBV11-1
d_call: TRBD1
cdr3_nt: TGTGCCAGCAGCCCGGGGACAGGGAGAGGGGACATTCAGTACTTC
cdr3_aa: CASSPGTGRGDIQYF

cdr3_length: 15
clone_size: many
j_call: TRBJ2-1
v_call: TRBV29-1
d_call: NA
cdr3_nt: TGCAGCGTTGACCGGTTGGGGCGCGGCGGCAATGAGCAGTTCTTC
cdr3_aa: CSVDRLGRGGNEQFF

cdr3_length: 11
clone_size: many
j_call: TRBJ2-1
v_call: TRBV11-2
d_call: NA
cdr3_nt: TGTGCCAGCAGCTCTCTTATTGAGCAGTTCTTC
cdr3_aa: CASSSLIEQFF

cdr3_length: 16
clone_size: NA
j_call: TRBJ2-4
v_call: TRBV20-1
d_call: NA
cdr3_nt: TGCAGTGCTAGAGATTGGGCAGCTCTAGCCAAAAACATTCAGTACTTC
cdr3_aa: CSARDWAALAKNIQYF

cdr3_length: 14
clone_size: NA
j_call: TRBJ2-3
v_call: TRBV11-2
d_call: TRBD2
cdr3_nt: TGTGCCAGCAGAGTGGGAGGGCCTGAAGATACACAGTATTTT
cdr3_aa: CASRVGGPEDTQYF

cdr3_length: 14
clone_size: NA
j_call: TRBJ2-7
v_call: TRBV20-1
d_call: TRBD2
cdr3_nt: TGCAGTGCTCTACTACTAGCGGAGTCGGAGATGCAGTACTTC
cdr3_aa: CSALLLAESEMQYF

cdr3_length: 13
clone_size: NA
j_call: TRBJ2-7
v_call: TRBV6-2/TRBV6-3
d_call: NA
cdr3_nt: TGTACCAGCAGCGAGAGGAACTCCTACGAGCAGTACTTC
cdr3_aa: CTSSERNSYEQYF

cdr3_length: 15
clone_size: NA
j_call: TRBJ2-7
v_call: TRBV30
d_call: TRBD1
cdr3_nt: TGTGCCTGCACTTCCTCTAGACAGGGGGCCTACGAGCAGTACTTC
cdr3_aa: CACTSSRQGAYEQYF

cdr3_length: 11
clone_size: NA
j_call: TRBJ2-7
v_call: TRBV28
d_call: TRBD2
cdr3_nt: TGTGCCATAGCGGGAGTCAACGAGCAGTACTTC
cdr3_aa: CAIAGVNEQYF

cdr3_length: 17
clone_size: NA
j_call: TRBJ2-2
v_call: TRBV12-3/TRBV12-4
d_call: NA
cdr3_nt: TGTGCCACCTCAGTTAGTGGGTCTATCAGCAGGGCCTGGGAGCTGTTTTTT
cdr3_aa: CATSVSGSISRAWELFF

cdr3_length: 14
clone_size: once
j_call: TRBJ2-7
v_call: TRBV4-3
d_call: TRBD1
cdr3_nt: TGCGCCAGCAGCCAAACTGGACAGGACGCCTGGCAGTACTTC
cdr3_aa: CASSQTGQDAWQYF

cdr3_length: 14
clone_size: NA
j_call: TRBJ1-1
v_call: TRBV5-1
d_call: TRBD1
cdr3_nt: TGCGCCAGCAGCTTGGGCAGGGGGCTTAGTGAAGCTTTCTTT
cdr3_aa: CASSLGRGLSEAFF

cdr3_length: 13
clone_size: once
j_call: TRBJ2-1
v_call: TRBV28
d_call: NA
cdr3_nt: TGTGCCAGCAGTTCGGGAGTCTACAATGAGCAGTTCTTC
cdr3_aa: CASSSGVYNEQFF

cdr3_length: 13
clone_size: NA
j_call: TRBJ1-1
v_call: TRBV29-1
d_call: NA
cdr3_nt: TGCAGCGTTGAAGAAAAATCGAACACTGAAGCTTTCTTT
cdr3_aa: CSVEEKSNTEAFF

cdr3_length: 12
clone_size: many
j_call: TRBJ2-3
v_call: TRBV7-9
d_call: NA
cdr3_nt: TGTGCCAGCAGCTCGACCATGGATACGCAGTATTTT
cdr3_aa: CASSSTMDTQYF

cdr3_length: 15
clone_size: NA
j_call: TRBJ2-2
v_call: TRBV5-1
d_call: NA
cdr3_nt: TGCGCCAGCAGCTTGGATCAGGGTCAGGGCGGGGAGCTGTTTTTT
cdr3_aa: CASSLDQGQGGELFF

cdr3_length: 17
clone_size: NA
j_call: TRBJ1-5
v_call: TRBV6-6
d_call: TRBD1
cdr3_nt: TGTGCCAGCAGTCAGTGGAGCCCGGGACAGGGGAATCAGCCCCAGCATTTT
cdr3_aa: CASSQWSPGQGNQPQHF

cdr3_length: 13
clone_size: NA
j_call: TRBJ1-1
v_call: TRBV12-3/TRBV12-4
d_call: NA
cdr3_nt: TGTACCAGCAAAAGGGGGGGAGACACTGAAGCTTTCTTT
cdr3_aa: CTSKRGGDTEAFF

cdr3_length: 12
clone_size: NA
j_call: TRBJ2-1
v_call: TRBV10-2
d_call: NA
cdr3_nt: TGCACCAGCGGCCACGGGTACAATGAGCAGTTCTTC
cdr3_aa: CTSGHGYNEQFF

cdr3_length: 16
clone_size: NA
j_call: TRBJ1-6
v_call: TRBV28
d_call: TRBD1
cdr3_nt: TGTGCCAGCACCGTTAGCACGGGACAGTCTAATTCACCCCTCCACTTT
cdr3_aa: CASTVSTGQSNSPLHF

cdr3_length: 15
clone_size: NA
j_call: TRBJ1-5
v_call: TRBV13
d_call: NA
cdr3_nt: TGTGCCAGCAGCACCGGGGCAGATAGCAATCAGCCCCAGCATTTT
cdr3_aa: CASSTGADSNQPQHF

cdr3_length: 12
clone_size: NA
j_call: TRBJ2-1
v_call: TRBV6-5
d_call: TRBD1
cdr3_nt: TGTGCCGGCAGACAGGGGGTGAATGAGCAGTTCTTC
cdr3_aa: CAGRQGVNEQFF

cdr3_length: 15
clone_size: many
j_call: TRBJ2-1
v_call: TRBV6-2/TRBV6-3
d_call: TRBD1
cdr3_nt: TGTGCCAGCAGTTGGCCCGGACAGGGGGCGAATGAGCAGTTCTTC
cdr3_aa: CASSWPGQGANEQFF

cdr3_length: 15
clone_size: NA
j_call: TRBJ2-4
v_call: TRBV6-1
d_call: TRBD2
cdr3_nt: TGTGCCAGCAGTAAGCTAGCGGGAGGGCCTGACATTCAGTACTTC
cdr3_aa: CASSKLAGGPDIQYF

cdr3_length: 18
clone_size: few
j_call: TRBJ2-1
v_call: TRBV28
d_call: TRBD2
cdr3_nt: TGTGCCAGCAGCTCCCTTCGAGCGGGAGGGCCCTCGAGGAATGAGCAGTTCTTC
cdr3_aa: CASSSLRAGGPSRNEQFF

cdr3_length: 16
clone_size: NA
j_call: TRBJ2-5
v_call: TRBV11-2
d_call: NA
cdr3_nt: TGTGCCAGCAGCGCAACAGGAGGGGGAGAAAGAGAGGCCCAGTACTTC
cdr3_aa: CASSATGGGEREAQYF

cdr3_length: 13
clone_size: NA
j_call: TRBJ2-3
v_call: TRBV28
d_call: NA
cdr3_nt: TGTGCCAGCAGTTTTGGACACTCAGATACGCAGTATTTT
cdr3_aa: CASSFGHSDTQYF

cdr3_length: 14
clone_size: NA
j_call: TRBJ2-3
v_call: TRBV6-2/TRBV6-3
d_call: NA
cdr3_nt: TGTGCCAGCCGGCGAGGGGCCTTCACAGATACACTGTATTTT
cdr3_aa: CASRRGAFTDTLYF

cdr3_length: 19
clone_size: NA
j_call: TRBJ2-7
v_call: TRBV5-6
d_call: NA
cdr3_nt: TGTGCCAGCAGCTGGGGGAGTAGGGGGAGGGCCGCACTAGACTACGAGCAGTACTTC
cdr3_aa: CASSWGSRGRAALDYEQYF

cdr3_length: 14
clone_size: NA
j_call: TRBJ1-2
v_call: TRBV6-1
d_call: NA
cdr3_nt: TGTGTCAGCAGTCCCGAAAGTTCTAACTATGGCTACACCTTC
cdr3_aa: CVSSPESSNYGYTF